The 24 T cell receptor beta chains given below trace back to one sample, sequenced in a study of blood T cell repertoires in COVID-19. Libraries were prepared by immunoSEQ multiplex PCR; TCRdb keeps only in-frame clonotypes and omits some of them. Of some 300,000 clones listed, about nine tenths were seen once; the top ten hold approximately 7%. The specimen was peripheral blood. The receptors originated from a young woman who had recovered from COVID-19.

The chain carries TRBV7-2 and TRBJ1-3, with D uncertain. The CDR3 spans 15 residues. The germline V and J ends were trimmed by 4 bases and 0 bases, with 10 bases remaining between them. CDR1 SGHTA and CDR2 FQGNSA come from the germline V gene. This chain's CDR3 is CASSSENVSGNTIYF. The CDR3 DNA follows: TGTGCCAGCAGCTCCGAGAACGTCTCTGGAAACACCATATATTTT.

This chain connects TRBV15 to TRBJ2-7; 8 bases match TRBD2. This CDR3 is 14 amino acids long. Germline CDR1 LNHNV, CDR2 YYDKDF (reference sequence). Unmatched junction bases numbered 5, after V lost 4 bases and J lost 3 bases. CDR3 protein: CATSIGTSLYEQYF. CDR3 nucleotides: TGTGCCACCAGCATCGGGACTAGTCTCTACGAGCAGTACTTC.

The CDR3 DNA reads TGTGCCAGCAGCCGTACTAGCTCTGGGGCCAACGTCCTGACTTTC. This sequence encodes CASSRTSSGANVLTF. V and J are TRBV3-1 (or the pseudogene TRBV3-2) and TRBJ2-6, with D possibly being TRBD2 (5 bases). The CDR3 totals 15 residues. Germline V gene lookup returns CDR1 LGHDT and CDR2 YNNKEL (reference sequence). V lost 4 bases, J lost 0 bases, and 7 bases lay in between.

The CDR3 DNA is TGTGCCATCAGTGAGTCTGCTAGCGGGGGTCCAGATACGCAGTATTTT. Translating gives CAISESASGGPDTQYF. The gene calls are TRBV10-3 and TRBJ2-3; 10 bases are shared with TRBD2. Germline lookup yields CDR1 ENHRY and CDR2 SYGVKD. CDR3 length: 16 amino acids. J lost 4 bases, V lost 0 bases, and 4 bases had no gene match.

This clone was found once. The chain combines TRBV4-3 with TRBJ1-5; 7 bases align to TRBD1. The CDR3 length is 15 residues. Germline loops: CDR1 LGHNA, CDR2 YSLEER. J gave up 5 bases and V 0 bases, and 4 bases lay outside the gene matches. CDR3 loop: CASSQDGTGDQPQHF. CDR3 coding DNA: TGCGCCAGCAGCCAAGACGGAACAGGGGATCAGCCCCAGCATTTT.

The V call is TRBV5-8, the J call TRBJ2-7; D may be TRBD2 (5 bases). The germline CDR1 and CDR2 sequences are SGHTS and YDEGEE. Trimming took 2 bases from V and 3 from J, leaving 9 bases between them. The CDR3 runs to 13 residues. The chain's CDR3 is CASSFRENYEQYF. CDR3 in DNA: TGTGCCAGCAGCTTTCGGGAAAACTACGAGCAGTACTTC.

V gene TRBV24-1 combines with J gene TRBJ2-1; 11 bases are shared with TRBD1. V trimming: 9 bases; J trimming: 6 bases; junction bases outside the gene matches: 3. CDR3 size: 13 residues. Germline values: CDR1 KGHDR, CDR2 SFDVKD. The CDR3 nucleotides are TGTGCCACCGCGGGGACAGGGGGCAATGAGCAGTTCTTC. Protein: CATAGTGGNEQFF.

The chain recombines TRBV5-5 with TRBJ2-7; tentative D call: TRBD2 (6 bases). The CDR3 loop spans 12 amino acids. Germline CDR1 and CDR2: SGHKS and YYEKEE (reference sequence). Trimming shortened V by 4 bases and J by 6 bases, and 11 bases separated the two germline ends. CDR3: CASSLIGGEQYF. The CDR3 DNA follows: TGTGCCAGCAGCCTTATCGGGGGCGAGCAGTACTTC.

This rearrangement joins TRBV7-6 to TRBJ2-7; 9 bases are a match to TRBD1. This CDR3 has 16 residues. V trimming: 2 bases; J trimming: 4 bases; junction bases outside the gene matches: 9. Germline V lookup: CDR1 SGHVS, CDR2 FNYEAQ. CDR3 amino acids: CASSLSSGQGVYEQYF. The CDR3 DNA reads TGTGCCAGCAGCTTATCCTCGGGACAGGGAGTGTACGAGCAGTACTTC.

The chain couples TRBV27 to TRBJ2-7, with 9 bases that match TRBD2. The germline V gene encodes CDR1 MNHEY and CDR2 SMNVEV (reference sequence). The CDR3 sequence is 13 residues long. Unmatched junction bases numbered 10, after V lost 5 bases and J lost 11 bases. CDR3 loop: CASSTTGTSLEYF. CDR3 in DNA: TGTGCCAGCAGTACTACCGGGACTAGCTTGGAGTACTTC.

V and J are TRBV19 and TRBJ2-1; possibly TRBD2 for D (5 bases). The germline V and J ends were trimmed by 1 base and 8 bases, with 12 bases remaining between them. This CDR3 is 14 amino acids long. Germline lookup yields CDR1 LNHDA and CDR2 SQIVND (reference sequence). The CDR3 DNA sequence: TGTGCCAGTAGTATAGCGAGGACTCAGGATGAGCAGTTCTTC. It specifies CASSIARTQDEQFF.

The V call is TRBV12-5, the J call TRBJ2-7; no firm D call. The CDR3 runs to 13 residues. Germline V gene data show CDR1 as LGHNT and CDR2 as FRNRAP. The V end lost 1 base, the J end lost 1 base, and 5 bases lay between the germline ends. The chain's CDR3 is CASGLDSSYEQYF. The CDR3 DNA reads TGTGCTAGTGGTTTGGACAGTTCCTACGAGCAGTACTTC.

This chain connects TRBV7-2 to TRBJ1-2; weak D call: TRBD1 (5 bases). CDR3 size: 14 residues. Trimming removed 5 bases at V and 0 bases at J, with 10 bases between. Germline-derived CDR1 and CDR2 are SGHTA and FQGNSA. The CDR3 here is CASSPTGANYGYTF. The CDR3 DNA reads as TGTGCCAGCAGCCCAACAGGAGCTAACTATGGCTACACCTTC.

V and J are TRBV5-4 and TRBJ2-7, with TRBD2 matching 12 bases. J gave up 4 bases and V 3 bases, and 5 bases lay outside the gene matches. The CDR3 sequence is 15 residues long. Germline V gene sequence: CDR1 SGHNT, CDR2 YYREEE (reference sequence). CDR3 in DNA: TGTGCCAGCAGCTCCGGACTAGCGGGGTTTTACGAGCAGTACTTC. This gives the protein CASSSGLAGFYEQYF.

V is TRBV7-7 and J is TRBJ2-2; D not certain. Trimming took 11 bases from V and 0 from J, leaving 13 bases between them. The CDR3 runs to 14 residues. The germline CDR1 and CDR2 sequences are SSHAT and FNYEAQ (reference sequence). DNA of the CDR3: TGTGCCGTCCCAGTAACAGCGAACACCGGGGAGCTGTTTTTT. Its protein is CAVPVTANTGELFF.

This rearrangement joins TRBV27 to TRBJ1-2; the D is unclear. CDR3 size: 14 residues. The V and J ends lost 5 bases and 5 bases respectively, with 15 bases between them. From germline, CDR1 is MNHEY and CDR2 SMNVEV (reference sequence). CDR3 residues: CASSAYQGRYGYTF. CDR3 sequence (DNA): TGTGCCAGCAGTGCCTACCAAGGGAGGTATGGCTACACCTTC.

The chain is built from TRBV30 and TRBJ2-1, with 11 positions matching TRBD2. Germline CDR1 is GTSNPN and CDR2 is SVGIG (reference sequence). Unmatched junction bases numbered 2, after V lost 0 bases and J lost 4 bases. This CDR3 is built from 15 residues. This chain's CDR3 is CAWSVVAGGYNEQFF. The CDR3 DNA reads as TGTGCCTGGAGTGTGGTAGCGGGGGGGTACAATGAGCAGTTCTTC.

This clone has only a few counts. As DNA, the CDR3 is TGTGCCAGCAGTGTTTCGACAGGGGATCAGCCCCAGCATTTT. Protein product: CASSVSTGDQPQHF. The chain uses TRBV2 and TRBJ1-5; 8 bases are a match to TRBD1. The CDR3 is made up of 14 amino acids. Germline-derived CDR1 and CDR2 are SNHLY and FYNNEI. The junction had 4 bases not matched to a gene; V was cut back by 4 bases and J by 5 bases.

The V and J genes are TRBV27 and TRBJ2-7; 7 bases are shared with TRBD1. The germline V gene has CDR1 MNHEY and CDR2 SMNVEV (reference sequence). The V gene end was trimmed by 6 bases and the J gene end by 5 bases; junction bases not matched to a gene: 10. The CDR3 runs to 14 residues. CDR3 residues: CASRQPGQHHEQYF. The CDR3 DNA reads TGTGCCAGCAGACAACCGGGACAGCACCACGAGCAGTACTTC.

This clone was recorded once. The rearrangement joins TRBV27 to TRBJ2-1, with 9 bases aligning to TRBD2. Germline CDR1 MNHEY, CDR2 SMNVEV (reference sequence). The CDR3 consists of 14 residues. V was pared by 6 bases and J by 4 bases, with 4 bases of the junction left unmatched. CDR3 coding DNA: TGTGCCAGCAGCATAGCGGGGGAGTACAATGAGCAGTTCTTC. Its translation: CASSIAGEYNEQFF.

The chain combines TRBV9 with TRBJ2-5; 13 nucleotides agree with TRBD2. The germline V gene has CDR1 SGDLS and CDR2 YYNGEE. V shed 4 bases and J 1 base; nucleotides not matched to a gene: 4. The CDR3 sequence is 16 residues long. The CDR3, as DNA: TGTGCCAGCAGCCCGAGACTAGCGGGAGGCCAAGAGACCCAGTACTTC. Residues: CASSPRLAGGQETQYF.

The chain couples TRBV3-1 (or the pseudogene TRBV3-2) to TRBJ2-5; TRBD2 is a possible D gene (6 bases). Trimming removed 0 bases at V and 5 bases at J, with 7 bases between. This CDR3 contains 13 residues. Germline CDR1 LGHDT, CDR2 YNNKEL (reference sequence). In DNA form, the CDR3 reads TGTGCCAGCAGCCAAGACGGGGGTGAGACCCAGTACTTC. This sequence encodes CASSQDGGETQYF.

The chain couples TRBV28 to TRBJ2-4, with 8 bases matching TRBD1. V was clipped by 6 bases and J by 0 bases; unmatched bases: 22. Germline V gives CDR1 MDHEN, CDR2 SYDVKM. This CDR3 has 21 residues. CDR3 coding DNA: TGTGCCAGCAGAGGAGACAGGGGTTCAATTCTTCCTCCCCTAGCCAAAAACATTCAGTACTTC. Protein: CASRGDRGSILPPLAKNIQYF.

Only one count was recorded for this clone. The gene calls are TRBV2 and TRBJ2-5, with a tentative D call TRBD1 (5 bases). Between the trimmed V and J ends, which lost 3 bases and 4 bases, there was a span of 12 bases. Germline CDR1 reads SNHLY; CDR2 reads FYNNEI. There are 14 residues in the CDR3. The CDR3 here is CASSEDIRTETQYF. The CDR3 DNA reads TGTGCCAGCAGTGAGGACATTCGGACAGAGACCCAGTACTTC. Together with reference TRBV2 and TRBJ2-5, the CDR3 gives the full variable domain: EPEVTQTPSHQVTQMGQEVILRCVPISNHLYFYWYRQILGQKVEFLVSFYNNEISEKSEIFDDQFSVERPDGSNFTLKIRSTKLEDSAMYFCASSEDIRTETQYFGPGTRLLVL.